By proportion, the clone carrying this T cell receptor beta chain is medium-sized. This sample was taken from a study of spatial heterogeneity in lung cancer. The wider study: Sequencing consistently turned up more beta-chain sequences than alpha-chain sequences.

The time point here: sample taken at primary tumor resection. Samples were obtained from approximately 72 donors, all untreated early-stage non-small cell lung cancer patients. Whole RNA obtained from tumor, nontumor lung or frozen PBMC underwent sequencing without sorting. The presence of a unique molecular identifier marked each TCR cDNA molecule. From the 5' RACE reads, TCRdb called clonotypes with MiXCR, one entry per CDR3 protein. The table has 2,900 or so distinct CDR3 sequences, over 3.5% seen once. Trimming at V came to 4 bases and at J to 4 bases, leaving 5 bases not matched to a gene. Germline V gives CDR1 SQVTM, CDR2 ANQGSEA. CDR3 size: 13 residues.

The input for sequencing was normal lung tissue next to the tumor, taken at surgery. The chain joins TRBV29-1 to TRBJ2-5; 8 nucleotides agree with TRBD1. The clonotype originates from a male donor with early-stage non-small cell lung cancer. CDR3 nucleotides: TGCAGCGTTGCGGACAGGGCTCTAGAGACCCAGTACTTC. This translates into CSVADRALETQYF.